A selection of T cell receptor beta chains follows, all from one sample in a study of tissue T cells after allogeneic stem cell transplantation. Sequencing was performed with immunoSEQ multiplex PCR; in TCRdb, only in-frame clones are kept and a portion is missing. There are approximately 5,000 clones in the sample; almost 70% occur only once, and roughly 8% lies in the top ten. Sequencing was performed on tissue from the colon, taken at autopsy. These receptors all stem from a female donor over 55 with lung cancer. The CDR3 runs from the conserved cysteine through the conserved F or W.

j_call v_call cdr3_aa
TRBJ2-3 TRBV3-1/TRBV3-2 CASSQVWGLMDTQYF
TRBJ1-1 TRBV9 CASSPWEGPPLGFF
TRBJ2-2 TRBV13 CASSPRRGNTGELFF
TRBJ1-2 TRBV2 CASRTRDSYGYTF
TRBJ2-7 TRBV3-1/TRBV3-2 CASSGDSRSYEQYF
TRBJ2-6 TRBV28 CASRRIMNSGANVLTF
TRBJ2-2 TRBV2 CASRVTRDTGELFF
TRBJ2-1 TRBV6-5 CASRLLAGGSGEQFF
TRBJ2-5 TRBV4-2 CASSQGGSGRSETQYF
TRBJ2-6 TRBV15 CATSTGRWDRKLSGANVLTF
TRBJ2-3 TRBV19 CASSWGDTTDTQYF
TRBJ1-5 TRBV19 CASSQNQPQHF
TRBJ2-1 TRBV5-1 CASSFVTGGIIFF
TRBJ2-1 TRBV24-1 CATSDSLAGALGEQFF
TRBJ2-3 TRBV9 CASSLRGMGTDTQYF
TRBJ1-6 TRBV2 CASSRAFVRGGNSPLHF
TRBJ1-6 TRBV6-5 CASHGQYNSPLHF
TRBJ2-7 TRBV7-8 CASSLGAGTLRYEQYF
TRBJ2-1 TRBV7-7 CASSLVSGGDNEQFF
TRBJ2-2 TRBV2 CASSDPPRELFF
TRBJ1-2 TRBV7-2 CASNRQGARYGYTF
TRBJ2-1 TRBV11-2 CASSLGLESEQFF
TRBJ2-7 TRBV10-3 CAISGQSAEQYF
TRBJ2-2 TRBV7-8 CASSPLGTEVSGELFF
TRBJ2-3 TRBV5-1 CASSLEGRRSTDTQYF
TRBJ2-1 TRBV7-9 CASSTPTGSSPNEQFF
TRBJ2-1 TRBV20-1 CSARDSGWLFF
TRBJ2-1 TRBV5-1 CASTWTSGSPSGNEQFF
TRBJ2-1 TRBV3-1/TRBV3-2 CASSQEGSDEQFF
TRBJ2-3 TRBV2 CASSGRTTFTDTQYF
TRBJ2-7 TRBV20-1 CSARKDRVEYF
TRBJ2-7 TRBV18 CASSPGLGYSYEQYF
TRBJ1-2 TRBV6-6 CASSSTGQAYGYTF
TRBJ1-1 TRBV4-2 CASSSRQGSNTEAFF
TRBJ2-2 TRBV25-1 CASSPHREVNTGELFF
TRBJ1-1 TRBV5-5 CASSPGQGNTEAFF
TRBJ2-1 TRBV7-9 CASSPRPAGGSDNEQFF
TRBJ1-1 TRBV14 CASSQQVRTEAFF
TRBJ1-2 TRBV6-5 CASSYGAHGAYGYTF
TRBJ1-3 TRBV7-9 CASSLYPVGNTIYF
TRBJ2-5 TRBV27 CASSAQDGETQYF
TRBJ1-5 TRBV2 CASSQNTRQTNQPQHF
TRBJ2-1 TRBV2 CASSARGNEQFF
TRBJ2-7 TRBV21-1 CASSRSPGTGDCGEQYF
TRBJ2-2 TRBV10-3 CAISEGQGYTGELFF
TRBJ2-1 TRBV2 CASWRGGAFFNEQFF
TRBJ2-5 TRBV30 CAWSAGLAGGPRETQYF
TRBJ2-1 TRBV24-1 CATSDYGTSGSEQFF
TRBJ1-5 TRBV7-3 CASSPQGGQPQHF
TRBJ1-1 TRBV6-5 CASSLGAGTNFFF
TRBJ1-4 TRBV19 CASSLWGSSEKLFF
TRBJ1-3 TRBV2 CASSAQGSGNTIYF